This T cell receptor (beta chain) emerged from a study of control samples from healthy donors and cancer patients. Losses at the gene ends were 10 bases for V and 2 bases for J; bases not matched to a gene: 11. Germline V lookup: CDR1 MDHEN, CDR2 SYDVKM. There are 15 residues in the CDR3. This clone appeared once. Clones were sequenced by immunoSEQ multiplex PCR, and TCRdb holds only the in-frame ones, with some missing. The repertoire has about 160,000 clones, roughly 90% of them found once; the top ten carry 9.5% to 15%. The chain combines TRBV28 with TRBJ2-3; 8 positions agree with TRBD2. The TCR was taken from a man aged 25 to 40 in good health. The sample taken for sequencing was blood. This CDR3 reads CATRGAGAHTDTQYF. As DNA, the CDR3 is TGTGCCACCAGAGGAGCGGGGGCCCACACAGATACGCAGTATTTT.